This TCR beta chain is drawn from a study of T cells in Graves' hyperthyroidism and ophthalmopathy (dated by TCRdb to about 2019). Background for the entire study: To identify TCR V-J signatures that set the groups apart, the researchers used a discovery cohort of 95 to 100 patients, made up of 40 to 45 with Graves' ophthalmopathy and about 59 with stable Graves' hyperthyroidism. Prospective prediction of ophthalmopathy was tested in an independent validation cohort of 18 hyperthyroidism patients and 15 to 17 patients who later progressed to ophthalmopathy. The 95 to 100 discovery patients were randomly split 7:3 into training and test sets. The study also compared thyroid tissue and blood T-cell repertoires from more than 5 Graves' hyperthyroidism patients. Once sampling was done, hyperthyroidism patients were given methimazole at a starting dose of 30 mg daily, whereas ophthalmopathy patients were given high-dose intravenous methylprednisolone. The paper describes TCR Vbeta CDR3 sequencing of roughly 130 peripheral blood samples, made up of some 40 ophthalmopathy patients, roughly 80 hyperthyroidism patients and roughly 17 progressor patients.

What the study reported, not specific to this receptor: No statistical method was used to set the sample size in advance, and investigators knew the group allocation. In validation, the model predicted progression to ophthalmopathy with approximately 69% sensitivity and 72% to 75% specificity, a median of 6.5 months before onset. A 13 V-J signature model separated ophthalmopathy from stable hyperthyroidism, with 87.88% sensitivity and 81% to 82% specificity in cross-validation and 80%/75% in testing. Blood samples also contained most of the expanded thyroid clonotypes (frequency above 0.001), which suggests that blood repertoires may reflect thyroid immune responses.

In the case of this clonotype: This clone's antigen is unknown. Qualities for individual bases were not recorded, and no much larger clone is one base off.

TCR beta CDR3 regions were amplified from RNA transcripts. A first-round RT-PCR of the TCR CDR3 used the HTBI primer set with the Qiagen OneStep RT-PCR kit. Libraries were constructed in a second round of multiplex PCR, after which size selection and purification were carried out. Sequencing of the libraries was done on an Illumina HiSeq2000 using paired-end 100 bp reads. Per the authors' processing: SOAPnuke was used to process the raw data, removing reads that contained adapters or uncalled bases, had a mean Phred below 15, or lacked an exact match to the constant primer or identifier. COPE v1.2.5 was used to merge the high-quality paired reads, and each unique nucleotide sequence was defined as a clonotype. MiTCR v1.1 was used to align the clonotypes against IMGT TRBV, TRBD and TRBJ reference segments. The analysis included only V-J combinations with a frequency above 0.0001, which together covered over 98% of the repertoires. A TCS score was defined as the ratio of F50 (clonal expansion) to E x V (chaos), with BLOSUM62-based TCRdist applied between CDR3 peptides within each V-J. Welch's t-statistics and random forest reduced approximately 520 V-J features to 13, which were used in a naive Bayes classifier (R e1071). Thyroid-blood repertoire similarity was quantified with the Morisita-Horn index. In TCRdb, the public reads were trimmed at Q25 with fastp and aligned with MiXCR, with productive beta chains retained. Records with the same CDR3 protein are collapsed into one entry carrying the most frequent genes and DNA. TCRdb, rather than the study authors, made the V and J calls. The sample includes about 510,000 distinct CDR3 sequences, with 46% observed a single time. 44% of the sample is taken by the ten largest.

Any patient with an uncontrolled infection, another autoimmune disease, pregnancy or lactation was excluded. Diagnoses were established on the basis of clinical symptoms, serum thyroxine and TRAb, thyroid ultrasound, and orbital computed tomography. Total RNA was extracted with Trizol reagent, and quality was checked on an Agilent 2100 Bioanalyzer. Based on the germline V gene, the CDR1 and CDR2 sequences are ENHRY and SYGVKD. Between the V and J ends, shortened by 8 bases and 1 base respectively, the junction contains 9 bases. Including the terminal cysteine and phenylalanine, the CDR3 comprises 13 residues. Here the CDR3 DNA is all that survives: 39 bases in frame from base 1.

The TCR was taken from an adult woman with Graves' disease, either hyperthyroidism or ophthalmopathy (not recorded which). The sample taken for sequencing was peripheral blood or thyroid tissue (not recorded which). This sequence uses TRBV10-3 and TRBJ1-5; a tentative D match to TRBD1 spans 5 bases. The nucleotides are TGTGCCATCGCGGGGGGGAGCAATCAGCCCCAGCATTTT. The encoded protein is CAIAGGSNQPQHF.